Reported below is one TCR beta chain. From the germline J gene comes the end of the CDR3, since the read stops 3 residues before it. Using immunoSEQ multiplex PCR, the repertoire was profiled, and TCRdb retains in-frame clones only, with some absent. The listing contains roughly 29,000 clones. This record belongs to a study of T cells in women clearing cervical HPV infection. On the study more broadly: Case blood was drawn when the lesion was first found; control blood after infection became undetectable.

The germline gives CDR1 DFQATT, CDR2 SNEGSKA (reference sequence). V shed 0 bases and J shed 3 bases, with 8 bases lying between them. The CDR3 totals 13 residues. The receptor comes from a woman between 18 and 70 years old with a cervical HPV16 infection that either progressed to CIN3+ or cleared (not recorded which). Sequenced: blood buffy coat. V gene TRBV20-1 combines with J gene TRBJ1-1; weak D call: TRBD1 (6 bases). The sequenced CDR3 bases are TGCAGTGCTAGAGATAACAGGGACACTGAA. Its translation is CSARDNRDTE. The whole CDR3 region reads CSARDNRDTEAFF.